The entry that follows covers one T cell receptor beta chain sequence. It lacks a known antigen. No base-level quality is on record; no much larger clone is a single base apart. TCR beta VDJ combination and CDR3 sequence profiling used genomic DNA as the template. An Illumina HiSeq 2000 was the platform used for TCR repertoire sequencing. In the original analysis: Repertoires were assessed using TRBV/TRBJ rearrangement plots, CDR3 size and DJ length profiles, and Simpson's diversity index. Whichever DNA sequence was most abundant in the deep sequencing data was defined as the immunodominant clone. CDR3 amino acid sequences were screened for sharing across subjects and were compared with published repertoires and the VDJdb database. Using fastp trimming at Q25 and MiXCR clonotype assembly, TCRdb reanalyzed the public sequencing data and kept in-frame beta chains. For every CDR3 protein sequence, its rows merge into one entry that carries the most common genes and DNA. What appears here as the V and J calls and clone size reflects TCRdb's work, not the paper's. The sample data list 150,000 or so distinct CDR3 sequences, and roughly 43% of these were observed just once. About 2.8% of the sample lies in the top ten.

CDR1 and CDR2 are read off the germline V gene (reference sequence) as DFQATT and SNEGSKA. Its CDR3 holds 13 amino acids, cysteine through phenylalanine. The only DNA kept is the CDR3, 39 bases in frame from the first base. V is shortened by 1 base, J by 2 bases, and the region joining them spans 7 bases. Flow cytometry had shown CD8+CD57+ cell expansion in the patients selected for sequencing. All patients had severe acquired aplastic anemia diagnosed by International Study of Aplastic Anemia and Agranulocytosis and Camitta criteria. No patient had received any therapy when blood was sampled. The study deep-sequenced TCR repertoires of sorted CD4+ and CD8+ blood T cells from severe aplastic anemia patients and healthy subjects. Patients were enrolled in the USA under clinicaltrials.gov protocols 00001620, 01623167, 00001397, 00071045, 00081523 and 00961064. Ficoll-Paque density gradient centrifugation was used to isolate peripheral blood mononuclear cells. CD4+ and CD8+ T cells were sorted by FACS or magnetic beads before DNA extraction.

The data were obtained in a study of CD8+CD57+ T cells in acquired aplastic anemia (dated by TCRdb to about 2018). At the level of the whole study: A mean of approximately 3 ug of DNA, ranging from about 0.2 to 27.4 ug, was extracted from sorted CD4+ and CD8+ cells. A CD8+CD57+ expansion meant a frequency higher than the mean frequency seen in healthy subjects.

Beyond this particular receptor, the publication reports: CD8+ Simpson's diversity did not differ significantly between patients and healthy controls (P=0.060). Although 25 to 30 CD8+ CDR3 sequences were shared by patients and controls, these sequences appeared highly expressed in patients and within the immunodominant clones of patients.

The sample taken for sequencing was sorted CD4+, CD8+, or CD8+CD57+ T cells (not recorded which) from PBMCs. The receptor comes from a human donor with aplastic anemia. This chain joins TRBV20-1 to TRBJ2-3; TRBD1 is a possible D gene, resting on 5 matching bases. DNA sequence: TGCAGTGCTAGAGGACAGCTCACAGATACGCAGTATTTT. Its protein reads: CSARGQLTDTQYF.